Below, 23 T cell receptor beta chains from the same sample are listed, as sequenced in a study of blood T cell repertoires in COVID-19. Assay used: immunoSEQ multiplex PCR; TCRdb lists only in-frame clones, some missing. The table includes a few hundred thousand clones, roughly 86% detected once. Sequencing input: PBMCs or T cells enriched from blood (not recorded which). Every receptor here comes from a young man with acute COVID-19.

This chain connects TRBV14 to TRBJ1-3, with D uncertain. Germline V gene sequence: CDR1 SGHDN, CDR2 FVKESK. The V and J ends lost 4 bases and 0 bases respectively, with 19 bases between them. The CDR3 runs to 18 residues. The CDR3 DNA follows: TGTGCCAGCAGCCTTTGGATTGCCACAGCAAGCTCTGGAAACACCATATATTTT. Protein: CASSLWIATASSGNTIYF.

The V and J genes are TRBV28 and TRBJ2-7, with TRBD2 matching over 13 bases. V lost 4 bases to trimming and J lost 4 bases; unmatched junction nucleotides: 10. There are 17 residues in the CDR3. Germline assignment: CDR1 MDHEN and CDR2 SYDVKM. CDR3 DNA sequence: TGTGCCAGCAGTTCCCGGACTAGCGGGAGTCGGTCGTACGAGCAGTACTTC. It yields the protein CASSSRTSGSRSYEQYF.

V is TRBV3-1 (or the pseudogene TRBV3-2) and J is TRBJ2-1; 9 nucleotides agree with TRBD2. In germline, CDR1 is LGHDT, CDR2 YNNKEL (reference sequence). After removal of 7 bases from V and 6 bases from J, the junction contained 10 bases not matched to a gene. The length of the CDR3 is 15 residues. As DNA, the CDR3 is TGTGCCAGCACCAAAGAAGCGGGAGGATTCAATGAGCAGTTCTTC. It specifies CASTKEAGGFNEQFF.

This clone was seen only a few times. The gene calls are TRBV6-5 and TRBJ2-1, with TRBD2 identical over 8 bases. The CDR3 is 14 amino acids. Trimming at V came to 4 bases and at J to 3 bases, leaving 2 bases not matched to a gene. Germline lookup yields CDR1 MNHEY and CDR2 SVGAGI. The CDR3 protein is CASSSGLVYNEQFF. DNA of the CDR3: TGTGCCAGCAGTTCGGGACTAGTCTACAATGAGCAGTTCTTC.

The gene calls are TRBV5-1 and TRBJ2-7; D is unresolved. The CDR3 runs 11 residues. Germline CDR1 reads SGHRS; CDR2 reads YFSETQ. With 3 bases removed from V and 3 bases from J, the gap between germline ends came to 4 bases. The CDR3 bases are TGCGCCAGCAGCTCAGACTACGAGCAGTACTTC. Protein product: CASSSDYEQYF. The full variable domain, rest sourced from reference TRBV5-1 and TRBJ2-7, is KAGVTQTPRYLIKTRGQQVTLSCSPISGHRSVSWYQQTPGQGLQFLFEYFSETQRNKGNFPGRFSGRQFSNSRSEMNVSTLELGDSALYLCASSSDYEQYFGPGTRLTVT.

The chain couples TRBV23-1 to TRBJ1-1, with 7 bases that match TRBD1. TRBV23-1 is sorted into the ORF group, with uncertain function. There are 18 residues in the CDR3. V shed 1 base and J 0 bases; nucleotides not matched to a gene: 11. The CDR3 region has the DNA TGCGCCAGCAGTCAATTAGGGGGCCGGGGGACCATGAACACTGAAGCTTTCTTT. This codes for CASSQLGGRGTMNTEAFF.

This rearrangement joins TRBV11-3 to TRBJ2-3, with no clear D. The CDR3 is 15 amino acids. The V end was cut by 5 bases, the J end by 0 bases, with 12 bases between. Germline CDR1 and CDR2: SGHNT and YENEEA. The CDR3 bases are TGTGCCAGCAGCCGACTGCTAACTAGCACAGATACGCAGTATTTT. Protein sequence: CASSRLLTSTDTQYF. Full variable domain (rest looked up from reference TRBV11-3 and TRBJ2-3): EAGVVQSPRYKIIEKKQPVAFWCNPISGHNTLYWYLQNLGQGPELLIRYENEEAVDDSQLPKDRFSAERLKGVDSTLKIQPAELGDSAVYLCASSRLLTSTDTQYFGPGTRLTVL.

The chain couples TRBV11-3 to TRBJ1-2; D is uncertain. This CDR3 has 13 amino acids. V was trimmed by 0 bases and J by 6 bases, leaving 8 bases between them. In germline, CDR1 is SGHNT, CDR2 YENEEA. This CDR3 is CASSLEREDGYTF. The DNA of the CDR3 is TGTGCCAGCAGCTTAGAGAGGGAGGATGGCTACACCTTC.

This chain connects TRBV3-1 (or the pseudogene TRBV3-2) to TRBJ2-1; the match to TRBD1 covers 8 bases. Trimming removed 9 bases from V and 3 bases from J; junction bases left unmatched: 4. Germline lookup yields CDR1 LGHDT and CDR2 YNNKEL (reference sequence). The CDR3 extends over 13 amino acids. DNA of the CDR3: TGTGCCAGGACACAGGGGGACTACAATGAGCAGTTCTTC. Translating it yields CARTQGDYNEQFF.

V and J are TRBV7-2 and TRBJ1-3; D perhaps matches TRBD1 (5 bases). Germline V gene lookup returns CDR1 SGHTA and CDR2 FQGNSA. V gave up 1 base and J gave up 0 bases, with 19 bases separating them. The CDR3 has 19 residues. CDR3 loop: CASSLGGEGPSLSGNTIYF. CDR3 nucleotide sequence: TGTGCCAGCAGCTTAGGGGGGGAGGGGCCCTCACTCTCTGGAAACACCATATATTTT.

The chain joins TRBV10-2 to TRBJ2-2, with 9 bases that match TRBD2. Germline V gene lookup returns CDR1 WSHSY and CDR2 SAAADI. The CDR3 totals 17 residues. V was clipped by 0 bases and J by 2 bases; unmatched bases: 4. CDR3: CASSESLAGLNTGELFF. CDR3 nucleotide sequence: TGCGCCAGCAGTGAGTCACTAGCGGGCCTAAACACCGGGGAGCTGTTTTTT.

The CDR3 nucleotides are TGTGCCACCAGCGGGGCAGGAGTGCGCTCTGGAAACACCATATATTTT. Its protein is CATSGAGVRSGNTIYF. The V and J genes are TRBV15 and TRBJ1-3, with D maybe TRBD1 (5 bases). The CDR3 has 16 amino acids. Per the germline V gene, CDR1 is LNHNV and CDR2 is YYDKDF (reference sequence). Trimming removed 5 bases at V and 0 bases at J, with 14 bases between.

CDR3 sequence (DNA): TGTGCCAGCAGTGAAGTCGAGCGGGAGCGGACAGATACGCAGTATTTT. Residues: CASSEVERERTDTQYF. This sequence joins TRBV2 and TRBJ2-3, with 8 positions matching TRBD2. The trim removed 1 base at V and 3 bases at J, leaving 6 bases unmatched. In germline, CDR1 is SNHLY, CDR2 FYNNEI. The CDR3 has 16 amino acids. Full variable domain (rest looked up from reference TRBV2 and TRBJ2-3): EPEVTQTPSHQVTQMGQEVILRCVPISNHLYFYWYRQILGQKVEFLVSFYNNEISEKSEIFDDQFSVERPDGSNFTLKIRSTKLEDSAMYFCASSEVERERTDTQYFGPGTRLTVL.

This chain uses TRBV7-9 with TRBJ2-7; possibly TRBD2 for D (6 bases). This CDR3 region has 17 residues. In germline, CDR1 is SEHNR, CDR2 FQNEAQ (reference sequence). V gave up 1 base and J gave up 3 bases, with 19 bases separating them. This chain's CDR3 is CASSLVGWREQDYEQYF. CDR3 nucleotide sequence: TGTGCCAGCAGCTTAGTAGGGTGGAGGGAACAGGACTACGAGCAGTACTTC.

J is TRBJ2-7 and V is TRBV28, with D perhaps matching TRBD1 (5 bases). This CDR3 has 14 amino acids. Trimming shortened V by 3 bases and J by 6 bases, and 15 bases separated the two germline ends. Germline CDR1 is MDHEN and CDR2 is SYDVKM. The chain's CDR3 is CASSFRVRFGEQYF. CDR3 DNA sequence: TGTGCCAGCAGTTTCAGGGTCAGGTTTGGCGAGCAGTACTTC.

As for this clone: A read error may account for a junction end that differs from germline. The chain couples TRBV7-7 to TRBJ2-7; D unresolved. Germline-derived CDR1 and CDR2 are SSHAT and FNYEAQ (reference sequence). The CDR3 is made up of 12 amino acids. The CDR3: CASSLVIYEQYF. CDR3 DNA: TGTGCTAGCAGCTTAGTTATCTACGAGCAGTACTTC.

This chain joins TRBV4-1 and TRBJ1-5, with 8 nucleotides matching TRBD1. Per germline, CDR1 MGHRA and CDR2 YSYEKL. The ends lost 5 bases at V and 6 bases at J; junction bases unmatched: 9. The CDR3 length is 15 residues. The CDR3 loop is CASSDGQGGGQPQHF. Written as DNA, the CDR3 is TGCGCCAGCAGCGACGGACAGGGAGGGGGTCAGCCCCAGCATTTT.

This clone showed up just once. This sequence joins TRBV5-8 and TRBJ2-1; D is ambiguous. This CDR3 spans 14 amino acids. Trimming took 7 bases from V and 0 from J, leaving 11 bases between them. Germline CDR1 is SGHTS and CDR2 is YDEGEE. As DNA, the CDR3 is TGTGCCAGCCTGGCTCCTGACTCCTACAATGAGCAGTTCTTC. Protein product: CASLAPDSYNEQFF.

A note on this clone: This sample also contains other DNA sequences that code for the same CDR3. V gene TRBV18 combines with J gene TRBJ1-1; TRBD1 is a possible D gene (6 bases). CDR3 length: 15 residues. Germline V gives CDR1 KGHSH, CDR2 LQKENI. V gave up 3 bases and J gave up 5 bases, with 16 bases separating them. In DNA, the CDR3 is TGTGCCAGCTCACCCGAAGCGGGGGGCCGAACTGAAGCTTTCTTT. It translates to CASSPEAGGRTEAFF.

This chain uses TRBV6-5 with TRBJ2-6; no reliable D call. Trimming removed 6 bases from V and 0 bases from J, with 9 bases in between. This CDR3 is 15 amino acids long. The germline V gene has CDR1 MNHEY and CDR2 SVGAGI. CDR3 residues: CASRREASGANVLTF. DNA for the CDR3: TGTGCCAGCAGACGCGAAGCCTCTGGGGCCAACGTCCTGACTTTC.

This rearrangement joins TRBV5-8 to TRBJ2-7; D unclear. Germline V lookup: CDR1 SGHTS, CDR2 YDEGEE. The CDR3 is made up of 15 amino acids. Trimming took off 2 bases at V and 1 base at J, with 13 bases between the two ends. CDR3 bases: TGTGCCAGCAGCTTTGGGCCAGGCGAATCCTACGAGCAGTACTTC. It encodes CASSFGPGESYEQYF.

The chain joins TRBV12-5 to TRBJ2-1; perhaps TRBD2 as D (5 bases). V was trimmed by 5 bases and J by 5 bases, leaving 13 bases between them. From germline, CDR1 is LGHNT and CDR2 FRNRAP. The CDR3 has 14 residues. CDR3 nucleotides: TGTGCTAGTGGTGTCTTACTAGTTAACAATGAGCAGTTCTTC. Amino acids: CASGVLLVNNEQFF.

The V and J genes are TRBV7-2 and TRBJ1-1, with D unresolved. The germline V and J ends were trimmed by 2 bases and 7 bases, with 11 bases remaining between them. From germline, CDR1 is SGHTA and CDR2 FQGNSA. The CDR3 consists of 13 residues. Here the CDR3 DNA reads TGTGCCAGCAGCTTATTGGAGGTTGGTGAAGCTTTCTTT. It translates to CASSLLEVGEAFF.